These 18 T cell receptor beta chains came from one sample sequenced in a study of CD8 T cells in Susac syndrome. After extraction with the RNeasy kit, roughly 0.5 to 1 ug of the RNA was reverse transcribed using random hexamers. In TCRdb, the immunoSEQ multiplex PCR reads were re-called with MiXCR into one record per CDR3 protein. The data contain roughly 170,000 distinct CDR3 sequences, approximately 93% of them singletons. Sequenced material: CD4+ T cells from PBMCs. Receptors were obtained from a human donor with multiple sclerosis.

This chain connects TRBV9 to TRBJ1-3, with D uncertain. Trimming stripped 4 bases from V and 3 bases from J, with 11 bases between. Germline lookup yields CDR1 SGDLS and CDR2 YYNGEE. The CDR3 contains 14 residues. CDR3 protein: CASSSAGVGNTIYF. In DNA, the CDR3 is TGTGCCAGCAGCAGCGCTGGGGTTGGAAACACCATATATTTT.

The genes are TRBV12-3 or TRBV12-4 and TRBJ2-6; 12 nucleotides align to TRBD1. The CDR3 runs to 17 residues. J gave up 3 bases and V 5 bases, and 5 bases lay outside the gene matches. The CDR3 protein is CASSPGQGAGGANVLTF. DNA of the CDR3: TGTGCCAGCAGTCCGGGACAGGGGGCTGGTGGGGCCAACGTCCTGACTTTC.

This rearrangement joins TRBV25-1 to TRBJ2-5, with D perhaps being TRBD1 or TRBD2 (6 bases each). The CDR3 is 16 residues long. CDR1 and CDR2 from the germline V gene are MGHDK and SYGVNS. Trimming left V 6 bases short and J 2 bases short, with 19 bases between. CDR3 region: CASRAPGGRGQETQYF. The CDR3 nucleotides are TGTGCCAGCAGGGCTCCCGGGGGAAGGGGGCAAGAGACCCAGTACTTC.

The genes are TRBV5-6 and TRBJ2-3; the match to TRBD2 covers 8 bases. Per germline, CDR1 SGHDT and CDR2 YYEEEE. After removal of 3 bases from V and 4 bases from J, the junction contained 1 base not matched to a gene. This CDR3 is built from 13 residues. The CDR3, as DNA: TGTGCCAGCAGCTCTAGCGGGCCAGATACGCAGTATTTT. Protein product: CASSSSGPDTQYF.

The chain uses TRBV10-3 and TRBJ2-2; TRBD1 matches 9 bases. This CDR3 is 14 amino acids long. With 11 bases clipped from V and 7 bases from J, the junction kept 11 bases outside the gene matches. Germline V gives CDR1 ENHRY, CDR2 SYGVKD. CDR3 DNA sequence: TGTGCCTCCAAACGGGACAGGGTAATCGGGGAGCTGTTTTTT. As protein: CASKRDRVIGELFF.

The gene calls are TRBV2 and TRBJ1-1; no reliable D call. This CDR3 contains 16 residues. Trimming removed 3 bases at V and 1 base at J, with 15 bases between. CDR1 is SNHLY, CDR2 FYNNEI, per germline. The CDR3 DNA reads TGTGCCAGCAGTGAGGAGGCATTAAGGTGGAACACTGAAGCTTTCTTT. Amino acid sequence: CASSEEALRWNTEAFF.

V gene TRBV5-6 combines with J gene TRBJ2-5; a possible D gene is TRBD1 (8 bases). The ends were cut back, 4 bases at V and 0 bases at J, with 16 bases in the middle. Germline V gives CDR1 SGHDT, CDR2 YYEEEE. The CDR3 runs to 16 residues. CDR3 sequence (DNA): TGTGCCAGCAGCCACCTACAGGGGGGGTACCAAGAGACCCAGTACTTC. Its protein is CASSHLQGGYQETQYF.

This sequence joins TRBV18 and TRBJ2-2; 11 bases line up with TRBD1. The CDR3 sequence is 17 residues long. V lost 4 bases to trimming and J lost 5 bases; unmatched junction nucleotides: 9. CDR1 and CDR2 (germline): KGHSH, LQKENI. CDR3 residues: CASSRGQGAPSTGELFF. CDR3 DNA sequence: TGTGCCAGCTCACGAGGACAGGGGGCGCCGAGTACCGGGGAGCTGTTTTTT.

The V gene is TRBV12-3 or TRBV12-4, the J gene TRBJ2-5, with D possibly being TRBD2 (6 bases). The CDR3 is made up of 15 amino acids. With 8 bases removed from V and 2 bases from J, the gap between germline ends came to 18 bases. The CDR3 region is CASADGRAGQETQYF. The CDR3 DNA reads as TGTGCCAGCGCCGATGGGCGGGCGGGGCAAGAGACCCAGTACTTC.

The sample holds one count of this clonotype. V gene TRBV3-1 combines with J gene TRBJ2-3; the match to TRBD1 covers 12 bases. V lost 3 bases, J lost 4 bases, and 5 bases stayed unmatched. The length of the CDR3 is 16 residues. Looked up from germline, CDR1 is LGHDT and CDR2 is YNNKEL (reference sequence). CDR3 sequence reads: CASSQEGTGGPDTQYF. For the CDR3, the DNA is TGTGCCAGCAGCCAGGAAGGGACAGGGGGCCCAGATACGCAGTATTTT.

The CDR3 protein is CASLYQETQYF. The DNA of the CDR3 is TGTGCCAGTCTGTACCAAGAGACCCAGTACTTC. The rearrangement links TRBV2 to TRBJ2-5; D gene uncertain. V was shortened by 9 bases and J by 0 bases, with 5 bases between the two germline ends. This CDR3 region has 11 residues. The V gene's germline CDR1 is SNHLY and CDR2 FYNNEI.

The V gene is TRBV7-2, the J gene TRBJ2-2; D gene uncertain. The CDR3 runs to 14 residues. V was shortened by 2 bases and J by 0 bases, with 4 bases between the two germline ends. CDR1 SGHTA and CDR2 FQGNSA come from the germline V gene. Here the CDR3 DNA reads TGTGCCAGCAGCTTACAGGCGAACACCGGGGAGCTGTTTTTT. Encoded protein: CASSLQANTGELFF.

V usage is TRBV30 and J usage is TRBJ1-3; no clear D. V shed 0 bases and J shed 4 bases, with 16 bases lying between them. The germline V gene has CDR1 GTSNPN and CDR2 SVGIG (reference sequence). The CDR3 sequence is 16 residues long. DNA of the CDR3: TGTGCCTGGAGTGTACCTCCCTGGGGAAACGGAAACACCATATATTTT. It translates to CAWSVPPWGNGNTIYF.

This clonotype occurred a few times. The chain couples TRBV7-9 to TRBJ1-5; D is ambiguous. Trimming stripped 6 bases from V and 1 base from J, with 10 bases between. Germline-derived CDR1 and CDR2 are SEHNR and FQNEAQ (reference sequence). The CDR3 is 14 residues long. The CDR3 DNA follows: TGTGCCAGCAGTTTATCCTCAAGCAATCAGCCCCAGCATTTT. Its translation is CASSLSSSNQPQHF.

The chain links TRBV28 to TRBJ1-2; TRBD1 might be the D (6 bases). V lost 10 bases and J 0 bases, leaving 12 bases between the germline ends. The V gene's germline CDR1 is MDHEN and CDR2 SYDVKM. The CDR3 is 13 amino acids. For the CDR3, the DNA is TGTGCCACTATGGACAGTGCTAACTATGGCTACACCTTC. As protein: CATMDSANYGYTF.

The chain links TRBV28 to TRBJ2-3; D not certain. Trimming took 3 bases from V and 4 from J, leaving 8 bases between them. There are 13 residues in the CDR3. The V gene's germline CDR1 is MDHEN and CDR2 SYDVKM. The CDR3 bases are TGTGCCAGCAGTTTTGTCGTTCCAGATACGCAGTATTTT. This translates into CASSFVVPDTQYF.

This sequence joins TRBV5-1 and TRBJ2-7; D is perhaps TRBD1 (5 bases). This CDR3 contains 14 residues. Germline V gene lookup returns CDR1 SGHRS and CDR2 YFSETQ. V lost 5 bases, J lost 5 bases, and 17 bases lay in between. CDR3 DNA sequence: TGCGCCAGCAGGAGATCAGGGCCCTTGGACGAGCAGTACTTC. Residues: CASRRSGPLDEQYF.

This clonotype was detected only a few times. The V gene is TRBV6-5, the J gene TRBJ2-2, with D tentatively TRBD1 (5 bases). The V gene lost 6 bases and the J gene lost 3 bases, with 8 bases spanning the gap. Germline lookup yields CDR1 MNHEY and CDR2 SVGAGI. The CDR3 loop spans 13 amino acids. CDR3 loop: CASSQGYTGELFF. CDR3 DNA: TGTGCCAGCAGCCAGGGATACACCGGGGAGCTGTTTTTT.